This T cell receptor (beta chain) was profiled in a study of blood T cell repertoires in COVID-19. Looking at the study overall: Samples of COVID-19 (acute and convalescent) were obtained from the United States, Italy and Spain. T cells, B-cell-depleted T cells, or PBMCs provided the cDNA or gDNA that served as material.

Authors' analysis steps: Amplifying reference gene primers gave estimates of nucleated cell counts. Profiled with immunoSEQ multiplex PCR; TCRdb holds only in-frame clones, not every one. V and J calls and clone size follow that table, whereas D and trimming were derived from the DNA. Found here are more than 110,000 clones, about 80% of them singletons; the top ten hold under 3%. Participants' reported clinical history set cohort assignment. Sequencing input: PBMCs or T cells enriched from blood (not recorded which). This sequence originates from a woman aged 45-60 years who had recovered from COVID-19.

The CDR3: CASSRQRGPTNTGELFF. The CDR3 nucleotides read TGTGCCAGCAGTCGACAGCGGGGGCCGACGAACACCGGGGAGCTGTTTTTT. The V gene is TRBV6-6, the J gene TRBJ2-2; TRBD2 matches at 8 bases. The CDR3 contains 17 residues. After removal of 5 bases from V and 0 bases from J, the junction contained 8 bases not matched to a gene. Germline V CDR1 and CDR2: MNHNY, SVGAGI (reference sequence).